Listed below are T cell receptor beta chains from one sample, sequenced in a study of cytomegalovirus exposure and HLA in healthy donors. Sequencing was performed with immunoSEQ multiplex PCR; in TCRdb, only in-frame clones are kept and a portion is missing. This sample yields about 140,000 clones, of which roughly four fifths are seen a single time; 1.4% to 1.5% belongs to the top ten. Sequencing was carried out using PBMCs. All receptors derive from a man younger than 40 in good health and CMV-seropositive. Each CDR3 is given with its conserved first and last residue. Part of the rows lack a size; the others show once, few, many or a class for expanded clones.

V gene,J gene,clone size,CDR3 protein
TRBV12-2,TRBJ2-3,.,CASRQGTPGLAGGRSDTQYF
TRBV5-1,TRBJ2-7,.,CASSLLGQTYEQYF
TRBV18,TRBJ2-5,.,CASSPQGSQETQYF
TRBV28,TRBJ2-7,.,CASSLSHRGYEQYF
TRBV27,TRBJ2-7,.,CASSPSGRAGRGSYEQYF
TRBV4-2,TRBJ2-1,once,CASSQPLTSGRGNEQFF
TRBV10-1,TRBJ2-3,.,CASSESKTSMAQYF
TRBV2,TRBJ2-6,once,CATDRSPSGANVLTF
TRBV10-2,TRBJ1-3,.,CASSAEIGNTIYF
TRBV7-2,TRBJ2-7,.,CASSPTSGSFYEQYF
TRBV5-8,TRBJ2-5,.,CASSSGQGLPQYF
TRBV5-4,TRBJ2-3,.,CASSLAVGGRGTDTQYF
TRBV5-1,TRBJ2-7,.,CASSPQTGVGREQYF
TRBV2,.,.,CASTPGFYEQYF
TRBV10-1,TRBJ1-5,.,CASSMTGRNQPQHF
TRBV5-4,TRBJ1-3,few,CASSTGSVNGNTIYF
TRBV5-1,TRBJ2-5,.,CASSPLPGQEETQYF
TRBV28,TRBJ2-1,.,CASSPRFERLYNEQFF
TRBV28,TRBJ2-7,.,CASSSGHWEQYF
TRBV19,TRBJ2-7,.,CASSIPGGGYEQYF
TRBV2,TRBJ1-1,.,CASSDQSHPNTEAFF
TRBV5-4,TRBJ2-1,.,CASSSFQGAYNEQFF
TRBV19,TRBJ1-5,.,CASSQGINQPQHF
TRBV7-3,TRBJ2-4,.,CASIVAADLAKNIQYF
TRBV7-9,TRBJ1-4,.,CSSSPQGTNEKLFF
TRBV21-1,TRBJ1-2,.,CASSKGVGWGYTF
TRBV7-7,TRBJ2-5,.,CASSLTSNQETQYF
TRBV5-1,TRBJ1-2,.,CASSTGQGIGGVGTMSYTF